This T cell receptor beta chain was identified during a study of Graves' ophthalmopathy and Graves' hyperthyroidism. The CDR3 runs 16 residues. The V gene lost 3 bases and the J gene lost 6 bases, with 18 bases spanning the gap. Germline CDR1 SGHVS, CDR2 FQNEAQ. This clonotype has at least ten counts. Scientists amplified the TCR beta CDR3 regions from RNA transcripts. The first-round RT-PCR employed HTBI primers together with the Qiagen OneStep RT-PCR kit. A multiplex PCR was then performed as the second round. TCRdb reanalysed the multiplex PCR reads using MiXCR and keeps one entry per CDR3 protein. The table records over a million distinct CDR3 sequences, 35% to 40% of them present only once.

The chain is built from TRBV7-8 and TRBJ1-5; the D is unclear. Sequences were obtained from peripheral blood or thyroid tissue (not recorded which). This receptor was obtained from an adult man with Graves' hyperthyroidism. Here the CDR3 reads CASSFQGGRHGQPQHF. The CDR3 coding sequence is TGTGCCAGCAGCTTTCAAGGAGGGCGCCACGGTCAGCCCCAGCATTTT.